The clone carrying this T cell receptor beta chain has a handful of counts. Per the study methods: The assay estimated nucleated cells by amplifying reference gene primers. Profiling relied on immunoSEQ multiplex PCR, and the TCRdb table lists in-frame clones only, not all of them. The DNA gave D and trimming, while V, J and clone size come from that table. The table has under 75,000 clones, 75% to 80% seen once; the top ten hold roughly half. This sample stems from a study of blood T cell repertoires in COVID-19. Across the whole study: Samples representing acute and convalescent COVID-19 were sourced from the United States, Italy and Spain. T cells, B-cell-depleted T cells, or PBMCs provided the cDNA or gDNA that served as material.

CDR3 size: 14 residues. The germline V gene encodes CDR1 SGHRS and CDR2 YFSETQ. V shed 4 bases and J shed 4 bases, with 14 bases lying between them. The source is a woman older than 75 with acute or convalescent COVID-19. Sequencing was performed on peripheral blood. This chain uses TRBV5-1 with TRBJ1-2; D uncertain. The CDR3 DNA follows: TGCGCCAGCAGCCACCAAGACTCGGGCTATGGCTACACCTTC. Translating it yields CASSHQDSGYGYTF.